This T cell receptor (beta chain) was captured in a study of T cell responses to AZD1222 COVID-19 vaccine. Notes on the study in general: Baseline testing showed seropositivity in only a handful of AZD1222 recipients. There were repertoire samples only from the period after the peak T cell response. Targets within unmutated variant regions were reportedly found for nearly half of spike-specific TCRs.

Measured with immunoSEQ multiplex PCR; TCRdb has only the in-frame clones, and not every one. The table records 150,000 to 180,000 clones, around 85% of them present only once. CDR3 length equals 14 residues. Germline loops: CDR1 MNHEY, CDR2 SVGAGI. V lost 5 bases and J lost 3, with 13 bases in between. To note about this clone: Antigen unknown.

The chain couples TRBV6-5 to TRBJ2-5; D remains ambiguous. The sequencing here drew on peripheral blood, taken after recovery from COVID-19. The sequence came from an adult who had recovered from COVID-19. The CDR3 region has the DNA TGTGCCAGCAGTCCCGTCGGGCAGGAAGAGACCCAGTACTTC. It translates to CASSPVGQEETQYF.